The sequence of this T cell receptor beta chain was determined in a study of cytomegalovirus exposure and HLA in healthy donors. Donors consisted of healthy bone marrow donors. In the PCR, 60 Vbeta and 13 Jbeta primers were used. This table comes from immunoSEQ multiplex PCR, and its TCRdb copy is limited to in-frame clones, with some not included. Counted here are around 200,000 clones, approximately 80% occurring once; the ten biggest clones make up 1.2%. General study findings and limits: Association with HLA alleles at 0.05 false discovery rate was found for about 17,000 TCR beta sequences in a later analysis.

Germline V gives CDR1 MNHNS, CDR2 SASEGT. V lost 4 bases to trimming and J lost 5 bases, with 17 bases between them. CDR3 length: 16 amino acids. A few counts support this clone. Its antigen is not known. The chain joins TRBV6-1 to TRBJ1-4, with D perhaps TRBD1 (6 bases). The TCR comes from a girl aged 2 to 10 in good health and CMV-seropositive. Sequencing was done on a sample of PBMCs. CDR3 amino acids: CASSVPLTGQNEKLFF. Written as DNA, the CDR3 is TGTGCCAGCAGTGTCCCCCTGACAGGACAAAATGAAAAACTGTTTTTT.